This T cell receptor (beta chain) was recovered during a study of CD8 T cells in ankylosing spondylitis. Unmatched junction bases numbered 7, after V lost 6 bases and J lost 8 bases. The CDR3 has 16 residues. CDR1 is SGHVS, CDR2 FNYEAQ, per germline. Findings and limits, study-wide: A motif of eight highly homologous TCR beta variants was seen as apparently characteristic of ankylosing spondylitis blood.

This clonotype was detected only a few times. Antigen: not known. Making use of molecular barcodes, quantitative 5'-RACE generated TCR beta libraries. TCRdb ran MiXCR on the 5' RACE reads and lists one entry per CDR3 protein. The repertoire holds fewer than 500,000 distinct CDR3 sequences, with 25% to 30% as singletons. The chain couples TRBV7-6 to TRBJ2-1; 16 bases align to TRBD2. The sequencing sample was made of blood, either unsorted or a sorted T cell fraction (not recorded which). This clonotype was obtained from a male donor with ankylosing spondylitis. The CDR3 nucleotides are TGTGCCAGCAGACTTCTGGGACTAGCGGGGGGGGATGAGCAGTTCTTC. Amino acids: CASRLLGLAGGDEQFF.